This TCR beta chain came from a study of early T cells in non-severe SARS-CoV-2 infection. At the level of the study: RNA in bulk from unsorted whole blood was sequenced, and chains were unpaired.

Individual cDNA molecules carried attached unique molecular identifiers. TCRdb re-analysed the 5' RACE reads in MiXCR, keeping a single row per CDR3 protein. The sample holds more than 75,000 distinct CDR3 sequences, less than 15% seen once. The specimen was whole blood. This TCR was recovered from an adult who was a healthcare worker with PCR-confirmed SARS-CoV-2 infection or an uninfected control (not recorded which).

The CDR3 region is CASSPGTDIQYF. The DNA for the CDR3 is TGTGCCAGCAGCCCCGGGACCGACATTCAGTACTTC. The chain couples TRBV5-5 to TRBJ2-4; D is possibly TRBD1 or TRBD2 (5 bases each). Trimming left V 4 bases short and J 8 bases short, with 10 bases between. This CDR3 contains 12 residues. The germline V gene encodes CDR1 SGHKS and CDR2 YYEKEE (reference sequence).